Listed below are T cell receptor beta chains from one sample, sequenced in a study of T cells of healthy individuals. TCRdb passed the 5' RACE reads through MiXCR, listing each CDR3 protein once. The sample contains 63,000 or so distinct CDR3 sequences, 15% to 20% of which appear only once. These receptors were taken from a human donor in good health. CDR3s include the opening cysteine and the closing phenylalanine or tryptophan. Each record gives: V gene, J gene, D gene, clone size, CDR3 DNA, CDR3 protein. D genes are given only for firm matches. The size of a clone is reported for some rows only, either as once, few or many, or as a class for expanded clones.

TRBV5-6	TRBJ2-5	-	many	TGTGCCAGCAGCTTGATGGGACACTTGCTCGAGACCCAGTACTTC	CASSLMGHLLETQYF
TRBV5-1	TRBJ2-6	-	-	TGCGCCAGCGCACTAGGGGCCAACGTCCTGACTTTC	CASALGANVLTF
TRBV2	TRBJ2-1	TRBD1	-	TGTGCCAGCAGTGAAGGTCAGGGGACAGGCATCCTCAATGAGCAGTTCTTC	CASSEGQGTGILNEQFF
TRBV27	TRBJ1-5	TRBD1	many	TGCGCCCAGGGGACAGGGTTAGTGATCAATCAGCCCCAGCATTTT	CAQGTGLVINQPQHF
TRBV9	TRBJ1-4	-	-	TGTGCCAGCAGCCTTAGTGGTGAAAAACTGTTTTTT	CASSLSGEKLFF
TRBV20-1	TRBJ2-3	TRBD2	-	TGCAGTGCTCCCCTAGCGGGAGGGGGAACAGATACGCAGTATTTT	CSAPLAGGGTDTQYF
TRBV9	TRBJ2-2	-	few	TGTGCCAGCAGCGCTCACTTTGGGCTCGGAACCGGGGAGCTGTTTTTT	CASSAHFGLGTGELFF
TRBV20-1	TRBJ2-1	-	-	TGCAGTGCTAGCGAGGTTGGTAAGCAGTTCTTC	CSASEVGKQFF
TRBV9	TRBJ1-2	-	many	TGTGCCAGCAGCGTAGAGGCCAGGGAGCGCTATGGCTACACCTTC	CASSVEARERYGYTF
TRBV4-1	TRBJ2-3	-	many	TGCGCCAGCAGCCACACGGGCCCTGGGGCGGGTGGAGGGGATACGCAGTATTTT	CASSHTGPGAGGGDTQYF
TRBV19	TRBJ1-1	-	many	TGTGCCAGTACCCCCGGCACGTCTAGCACTGAAGCTTTCTTT	CASTPGTSSTEAFF
TRBV29-1	TRBJ2-4	-	many	TGCAGCGTGTCGACAGGAATCAAAAACATTCAGTACTTC	CSVSTGIKNIQYF
TRBV6-5	TRBJ2-3	-	many	TGTGCCAGCAGTTCACAGGGCGCGAGGGCAGATACGCAGTATTTT	CASSSQGARADTQYF
TRBV4-1	TRBJ1-3	-	many	TGCGCCAGCAGCCAAGATCCTCCTATGGGCTCTGGAAACACCATATATTTT	CASSQDPPMGSGNTIYF
TRBV5-1	TRBJ1-1	-	few	TGCGCCAGCAGCAAGGACAGCACGAACACTGAAGCTTTCTTT	CASSKDSTNTEAFF
TRBV11-2	TRBJ1-6	-	many	TGTGCCAGCAGGGGACAAGGGCATAATTCACCCCTCCACTTT	CASRGQGHNSPLHF
TRBV20-1	TRBJ2-7	-	once	TGCAGTGTTTCCAGCGGGCCCAACGAGCAGTACTTC	CSVSSGPNEQYF
TRBV28	TRBJ1-4	TRBD1	-	TGTGCCAGCAGTAGATCGACAGGGTGGAGCGAAAAACTGTTTTTT	CASSRSTGWSEKLFF
TRBV28	TRBJ2-5	TRBD2	many	TGTGCCAGCAGTTCCCTAGCGGGGCCCCAAGAGACCCAGTACTTC	CASSSLAGPQETQYF
TRBV4-1	TRBJ1-2	-	many	TGCGCCAGCAGCCAAGGACACACAGGAGACTATGGCTACACCTTC	CASSQGHTGDYGYTF
TRBV6-6	TRBJ1-1	-	-	TGTGCCAGCAGTTACATCACCACTGAAGCTTTCTTT	CASSYITTEAFF
TRBV12-3/TRBV12-4	TRBJ2-3	TRBD2	many	TGTGCCAGCACCGCTAGCCTCCTTAGCGGGGGACTCACAGATACGCAGTATTTT	CASTASLLSGGLTDTQYF